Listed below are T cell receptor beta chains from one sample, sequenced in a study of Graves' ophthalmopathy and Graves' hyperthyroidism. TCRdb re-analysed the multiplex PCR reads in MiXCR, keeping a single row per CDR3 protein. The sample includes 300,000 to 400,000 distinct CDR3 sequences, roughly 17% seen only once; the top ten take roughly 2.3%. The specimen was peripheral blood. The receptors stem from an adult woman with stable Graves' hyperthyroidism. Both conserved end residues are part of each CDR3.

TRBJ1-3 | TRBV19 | CASSIFGSFFSGNTIYF
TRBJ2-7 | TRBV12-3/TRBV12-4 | CASSPGTSSSSYEQYF
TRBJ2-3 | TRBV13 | CASSLGPEGTQYF
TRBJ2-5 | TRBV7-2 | CASSVTAGTSGRGETQYF
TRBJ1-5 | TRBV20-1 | CSARVSSTGNQPQHF
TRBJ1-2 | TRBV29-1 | CSVGASVGDSYGYTF
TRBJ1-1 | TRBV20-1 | CSASADSLNTEAFF
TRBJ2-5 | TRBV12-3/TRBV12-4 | CASSSRRETQYF
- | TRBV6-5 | CASSYSFSSDRNTEAFF
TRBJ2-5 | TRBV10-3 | CAISVGREETQYF
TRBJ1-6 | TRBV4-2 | CASSQDLLMAGNNSPLHF
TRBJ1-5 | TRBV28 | CASREGAGQPQHF
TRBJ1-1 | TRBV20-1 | CSARDPSGGGTEAFF
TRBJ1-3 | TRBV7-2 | CASSSGGFGGSGNTIYF
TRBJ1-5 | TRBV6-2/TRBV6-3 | CASKEYRISNQPQHF
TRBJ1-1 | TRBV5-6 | CASSHITGATEAFF
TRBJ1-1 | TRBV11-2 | CASSTGLGTEAFF
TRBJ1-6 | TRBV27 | CASSRTDSYNSPLHF